This entry concerns a single T cell receptor beta chain. What this receptor recognizes is not known. No clone much larger than this one lies a single base away; base qualities are absent. This entry is derived from a study of blood T cell repertoires in COVID-19 (TCRdb year 2020). Concerning the study at large: The collaborator samples originated in the United States, Italy and Spain and spanned the acute and convalescent phases of COVID-19. The prospective study material was composed of cDNA or gDNA derived from T cells, B-cell-depleted T cells, or PBMCs. The dataset comprised deeply sampled blood TCRbeta repertoires from subjects exposed to, actively infected with, or recovered from COVID-19. The repertoires were released in a freely available public database meant as a resource for research on the immune response to SARS-CoV-2. Samples were obtained from the ongoing ImmuneRACE study (first 160 participants) and from over 1,000 subjects provided by 6 global collaborators. The sample metadata nearly always contained a de-identified subject ID, COVID-19 status, age in years and sex. Where available, HLA class I and class II types were obtained from metadata supplied by the sample provider rather than from assay-based typing.

Each collaborating institution followed its own protocols to collect whole blood in K2EDTA tubes. Collaborator samples were shipped for TCRbeta analysis as frozen whole blood, isolated PBMCs, or DNA extracted from either sample type. TCRbeta CDR3 regions were amplified from genomic DNA by means of the immunoSEQ Assay, a bias-controlled multiplex PCR. As for the original processing: Within the assay, amplification of reference gene primers was used to estimate how many nucleated cells each sample contained. Sequence reads were collapsed and filtered to measure the absolute abundance of every unique TCRbeta CDR3 rearrangement. For each sample, productive Simpson clonality was calculated as the square root of Simpson's diversity index across productive rearrangements. TCRdb re-hosts the immuneACCESS table, in-frame sequences only. Its copies lack some clones; in the studies checked, an unresolved V gene accounts for under half of them, and the cause for the rest is not known. V, J and clone size were drawn from that table, and D and trimming were deduced from the DNA. Within this sample are tens of thousands of clones, with about four fifths of them counted one time only. The top ten constitute roughly 48% of the sample.

General study outcomes and caveats: Clinical and demographic metadata were provided uncurated, with the amount varying by source and participant.

Looking up the germline V gene yields CDR1 SGHRS and CDR2 YFSETQ. Trimming takes 4 bases from V and 0 bases from J, and the germline ends sit 7 bases apart. The CDR3 goes from the cysteine to the phenylalanine over 14 residues. Only CDR3 DNA is held: 42 bases, read in frame from base 1. Sequenced input: peripheral blood. This TCR was sampled from a human donor in a cohort sampled during active COVID-19. This chain joins TRBV5-1 to TRBJ2-2; no D segment can be confidently identified. The CDR3 reads as follows: CASSPKTNTGELFF. Read as DNA, the sequence is TGCGCCAGCAGCCCTAAGACGAACACCGGGGAGCTGTTTTTT.